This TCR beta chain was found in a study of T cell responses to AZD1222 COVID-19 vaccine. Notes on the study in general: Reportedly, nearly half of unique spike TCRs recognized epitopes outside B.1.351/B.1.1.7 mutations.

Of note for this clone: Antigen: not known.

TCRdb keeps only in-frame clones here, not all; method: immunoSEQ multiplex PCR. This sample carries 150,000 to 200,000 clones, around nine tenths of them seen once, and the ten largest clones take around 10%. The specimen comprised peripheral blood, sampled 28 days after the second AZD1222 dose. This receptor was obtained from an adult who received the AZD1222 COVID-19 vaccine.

The CDR3 nucleotides read TGTGCCAGCAGCTTATATATTAGCGACACCGGGGAGCTGTTTTTT. Translation gives CASSLYISDTGELFF. The V call is TRBV7-9, the J call TRBJ2-2; a weak D match, TRBD2 (5 bases). V was pared by 2 bases and J by 3 bases, with 10 bases between. Germline V gene data show CDR1 as SEHNR and CDR2 as FQNEAQ (reference sequence). This CDR3 has 15 residues.